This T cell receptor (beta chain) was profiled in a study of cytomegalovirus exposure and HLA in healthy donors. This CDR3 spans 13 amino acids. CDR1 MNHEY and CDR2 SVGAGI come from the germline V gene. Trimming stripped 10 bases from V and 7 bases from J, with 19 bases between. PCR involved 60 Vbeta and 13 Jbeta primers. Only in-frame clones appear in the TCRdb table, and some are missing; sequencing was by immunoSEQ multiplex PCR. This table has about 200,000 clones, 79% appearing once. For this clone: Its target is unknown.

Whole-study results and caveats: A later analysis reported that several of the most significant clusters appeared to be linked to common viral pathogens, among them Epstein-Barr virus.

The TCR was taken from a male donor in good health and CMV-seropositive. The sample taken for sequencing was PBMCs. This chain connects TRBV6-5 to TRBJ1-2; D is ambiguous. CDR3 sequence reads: CATTLPGLSGYTF. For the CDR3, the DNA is TGTGCCACCACTTTACCCGGACTTTCTGGCTACACCTTC.